Shown below are 15 T cell receptor beta chains from a single sample sequenced in a study of blood T cell repertoires in COVID-19. The assay was immunoSEQ multiplex PCR, and TCRdb's table has in-frame clones only and misses some. The sample includes approximately 670,000 clones, 85% to 90% of them seen just once. The specimen was peripheral blood. Receptors originate from a woman aged 18-35 years with acute or convalescent COVID-19.

This clone was seen a handful of times. This chain's CDR3 is CASSFSQGDYGYTF. The CDR3 nucleotides are TGTGCCAGCAGCTTCAGTCAGGGGGACTATGGCTACACCTTC. The chain carries TRBV7-2 and TRBJ1-2, with TRBD1 identical over 7 bases. The CDR3 runs to 14 residues. Trimming at V came to 3 bases and at J to 3 bases, leaving 4 bases not matched to a gene. The germline gives CDR1 SGHTA, CDR2 FQGNSA. Looking up the rest from reference TRBV7-2 and TRBJ1-2 gives the full variable domain: GAGVSQSPSNKVTEKGKDVELRCDPISGHTALYWYRQSLGQGLEFLIYFQGNSAPDKSGLPSDRFSAERTGGSVSTLTIQRTQQEDSAVYLCASSFSQGDYGYTFGSGTRLTVV.

The rearrangement uses TRBV5-4 and TRBJ2-3; 9 positions agree with TRBD2. The CDR3 is 14 residues long. Germline values: CDR1 SGHNT, CDR2 YYREEE (reference sequence). Losses at the gene ends were 2 bases for V and 5 bases for J; bases not matched to a gene: 3. Written as DNA, the CDR3 is TGTGCCAGCAGCTTTAGCGGGGGCCGAGATACGCAGTATTTT. Encoded protein: CASSFSGGRDTQYF. Filled out from reference TRBV5-4 and TRBJ2-3, the complete variable domain reads ETGVTQSPTHLIKTRGQQVTLRCSSQSGHNTVSWYQQALGQGPQFIFQYYREEENGRGNFPPRFSGLQFPNYSSELNVNALELDDSALYLCASSFSGGRDTQYFGPGTRLTVL.

The chain employs TRBV25-1 and TRBJ2-7; 9 nucleotides match TRBD1. Germline CDR1 is MGHDK and CDR2 is SYGVNS. This CDR3 region has 15 residues. The V gene end was trimmed by 4 bases and the J gene end by 0 bases; junction bases not matched to a gene: 4. The CDR3 bases are TGTGCCAGCAGTGGGACAGGGGTCTTCTCCTACGAGCAGTACTTC. Translation gives CASSGTGVFSYEQYF.

This clone was seen a handful of times. The chain joins TRBV10-3 to TRBJ2-3; D is possibly TRBD1 (6 bases). Germline CDR1 is ENHRY and CDR2 is SYGVKD. Trimming removed 3 bases at V and 7 bases at J, with 14 bases between. The CDR3 consists of 14 residues. This chain's CDR3 is CAISESWGPNTQYF. The CDR3 region has the DNA TGTGCCATCAGTGAAAGTTGGGGGCCGAATACGCAGTATTTT.

This sequence joins TRBV6-6 and TRBJ1-3; 7 bases are shared with TRBD1. Germline CDR1 MNHNY, CDR2 SVGAGI (reference sequence). The junction had 12 bases not matched to a gene; V was cut back by 6 bases and J by 4 bases. This CDR3 comprises 16 residues. The DNA for the CDR3 is TGTGCCAGCAGATACGGGAAGCAGGGGGTGGGAAACACCATATATTTT. This translates into CASRYGKQGVGNTIYF.

This rearrangement joins TRBV5-5 to TRBJ1-2; D is perhaps TRBD1 (5 bases). This CDR3 has 16 amino acids. Between the trimmed V and J ends, which lost 0 bases and 4 bases, there was a span of 16 bases. CDR1 and CDR2 from the germline V gene are SGHKS and YYEKEE (reference sequence). The CDR3 DNA reads TGTGCCAGCAGCTTGGTCCCCAGGGATCTCGTCTATGGCTACACCTTC. It encodes CASSLVPRDLVYGYTF.

This chain links TRBV18 with TRBJ1-1; 8 positions match TRBD1. The CDR3 runs 13 residues. With 6 bases clipped from V and 6 bases from J, the junction kept 6 bases outside the gene matches. Germline values: CDR1 KGHSH, CDR2 LQKENI. The CDR3 is CASSTRDRSEAFF. As DNA, the CDR3 is TGTGCCAGCTCTACACGGGACAGGTCTGAAGCTTTCTTT.

This rearrangement joins TRBV5-1 to TRBJ2-3, with TRBD2 as a possible D gene (7 bases). The germline gives CDR1 SGHRS, CDR2 YFSETQ. Trimming took 1 base from V and 0 from J, leaving 12 bases between them. This CDR3 contains 16 residues. The CDR3 loop reads CASSLYGGASTDTQYF. In DNA, the CDR3 is TGCGCCAGCAGCTTGTATGGGGGGGCTAGCACAGATACGCAGTATTTT.

The gene calls are TRBV28 and TRBJ2-5, with 10 bases aligning to TRBD2. The CDR3 extends over 15 amino acids. J gave up 2 bases and V 5 bases, and 5 bases lay outside the gene matches. Looked up from germline, CDR1 is MDHEN and CDR2 is SYDVKM. The CDR3 spells CASSIPSGRQETQYF. The CDR3 DNA follows: TGTGCCAGCAGTATACCTAGCGGGAGACAAGAGACCCAGTACTTC.

CDR3 sequence reads: CASSQGGGTGELFF. The DNA of the CDR3 is TGTGCCAGCAGTCAAGGTGGGGGGACCGGGGAGCTGTTTTTT. This chain links TRBV25-1 with TRBJ2-2, with D possibly TRBD2 on 6 matching bases. V lost 5 bases to trimming and J lost 5 bases, with 12 bases between them. The CDR3 spans 14 residues. In germline, CDR1 is MGHDK, CDR2 SYGVNS.

The V call is TRBV12-5, the J call TRBJ1-1, with 8 bases aligning to TRBD1. This CDR3 spans 14 amino acids. V lost 4 bases to trimming and J lost 1 base; unmatched junction nucleotides: 2. The germline CDR1 and CDR2 sequences are LGHNT and FRNRAP. CDR3 loop: CASGSGTGNTEAFF. The CDR3 DNA follows: TGTGCTAGTGGTTCCGGGACAGGGAACACTGAAGCTTTCTTT.

The chain has TRBV5-5 and TRBJ2-7; D is perhaps TRBD1 (6 bases). Germline V gene data show CDR1 as SGHKS and CDR2 as YYEKEE (reference sequence). CDR3 length: 13 residues. V lost 6 bases, J lost 2 bases, and 12 bases lay in between. CDR3 sequence reads: CASTLQGTYEQYF. CDR3 nucleotide sequence: TGTGCCAGCACCCTACAGGGCACCTACGAGCAGTACTTC.

V usage is TRBV10-1 and J usage is TRBJ1-5, with 10 nucleotides matching TRBD1. Germline V gene data show CDR1 as WNHNN and CDR2 as SYGVQD (reference sequence). This CDR3 contains 14 residues. The trim removed 6 bases at V and 7 bases at J, leaving 6 bases unmatched. CDR3 protein: CASRRDRGGQPQHF. The CDR3 DNA reads as TGCGCCAGCAGAAGGGACAGGGGAGGCCAGCCCCAGCATTTT.

This clone was counted between two and nine times. This chain links TRBV30 with TRBJ1-2, with 7 bases fitting TRBD1. CDR1 is GTSNPN and CDR2 is SVGIG in the germline V gene (reference sequence). There are 15 residues in the CDR3. Trimming cost V 5 bases and J 2 bases; bases outside gene matches: 11. The CDR3 coding sequence is TGTGCCTGGGAGAGGGGGCAGGGGGAAAACTATGGCTACACCTTC. It is translated as CAWERGQGENYGYTF.

This clone was detected only once. The CDR3: CASYSYNRGNEQFF. Written as DNA, the CDR3 is TGTGCCAGCTACTCCTACAACAGGGGCAATGAGCAGTTCTTC. This sequence joins TRBV6-5 and TRBJ2-1; 7 bases agree with TRBD1. V gave up 8 bases and J gave up 6 bases; unmatched junction bases: 10. The CDR3 is made up of 14 amino acids. In germline, CDR1 is MNHEY, CDR2 SVGAGI.